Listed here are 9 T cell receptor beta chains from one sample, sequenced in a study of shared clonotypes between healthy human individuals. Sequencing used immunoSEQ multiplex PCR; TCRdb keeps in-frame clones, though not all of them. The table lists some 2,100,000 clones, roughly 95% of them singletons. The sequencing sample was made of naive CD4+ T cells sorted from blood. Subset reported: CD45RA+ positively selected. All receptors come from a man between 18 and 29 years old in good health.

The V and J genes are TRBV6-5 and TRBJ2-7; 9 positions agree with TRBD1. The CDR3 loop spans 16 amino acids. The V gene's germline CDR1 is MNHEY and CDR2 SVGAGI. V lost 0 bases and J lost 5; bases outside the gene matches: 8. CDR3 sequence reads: CASSYSKTGGSHEQYF. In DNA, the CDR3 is TGTGCCAGCAGTTACTCGAAGACAGGGGGTAGCCACGAGCAGTACTTC.

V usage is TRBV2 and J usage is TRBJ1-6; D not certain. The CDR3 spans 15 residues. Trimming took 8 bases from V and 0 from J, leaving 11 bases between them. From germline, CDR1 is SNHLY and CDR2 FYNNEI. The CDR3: CASQPGSSYNSPLHF. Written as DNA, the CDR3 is TGTGCCAGCCAACCAGGAAGCTCCTATAATTCACCCCTCCACTTT.

CDR3: CASSPRGQGIPGYGYTF. DNA of the CDR3: TGTGCCAGCTCACCGAGGGGACAGGGGATTCCTGGCTATGGCTACACCTTC. J is TRBJ1-2 and V is TRBV18; TRBD1 aligns across 10 bases. V shed 3 bases and J 4 bases; nucleotides not matched to a gene: 11. Per germline, CDR1 KGHSH and CDR2 LQKENI. The CDR3 has 17 residues. Supplemented by reference TRBV18 and TRBJ1-2, the full variable domain reads NAGVMQNPRHLVRRRGQEARLRCSPMKGHSHVYWYRQLPEEGLKFMVYLQKENIIDESGMPKERFSAEFPKEGPSILRIQQVVRGDSAAYFCASSPRGQGIPGYGYTFGSGTRLTVV.

The CDR3 DNA sequence: TGTGCCAGCAGCCAAGTGGAGCAGGGAGGCACTGAAGCTTTCTTT. Translated, it gives CASSQVEQGGTEAFF. This chain links TRBV7-9 with TRBJ1-1; possible D gene TRBD1, 5 bases. Germline assignment: CDR1 SEHNR and CDR2 FQNEAQ (reference sequence). The CDR3 contains 15 residues. V lost 5 bases, J lost 4 bases, and 17 bases lay in between.

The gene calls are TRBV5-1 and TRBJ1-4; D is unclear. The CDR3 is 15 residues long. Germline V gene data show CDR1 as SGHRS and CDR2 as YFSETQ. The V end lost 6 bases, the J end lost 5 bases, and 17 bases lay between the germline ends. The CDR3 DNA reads TGCGCCAGCATGCCAGAACCGTTGAGGAATGAAAAACTGTTTTTT. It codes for CASMPEPLRNEKLFF.

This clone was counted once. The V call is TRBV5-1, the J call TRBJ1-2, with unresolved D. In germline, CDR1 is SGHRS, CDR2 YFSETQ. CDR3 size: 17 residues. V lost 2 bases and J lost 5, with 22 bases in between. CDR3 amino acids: CASSLSHTSPGVYGYTF. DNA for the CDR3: TGCGCCAGCAGCTTATCCCACACTTCTCCCGGCGTGTATGGCTACACCTTC.

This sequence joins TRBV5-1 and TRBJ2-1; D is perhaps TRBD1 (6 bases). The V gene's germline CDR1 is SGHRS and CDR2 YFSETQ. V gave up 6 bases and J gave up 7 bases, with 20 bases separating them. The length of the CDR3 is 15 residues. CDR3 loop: CASTVTGQGKNEQFF. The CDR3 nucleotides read TGCGCCAGCACGGTAACAGGGCAGGGGAAGAATGAGCAGTTCTTC.

The CDR3 sequence: CASCLRSGTGLLSYEQYF. In DNA, the CDR3 is TGTGCCAGCTGCCTCAGATCGGGGACAGGGCTACTATCCTACGAGCAGTACTTC. The V and J genes are TRBV7-8 and TRBJ2-7; 9 bases agree with TRBD1. The V and J ends lost 8 bases and 1 base, in that order; junction bases with no gene match: 18. Germline V gene lookup returns CDR1 SGHVS and CDR2 FQNEAQ. There are 18 residues in the CDR3.

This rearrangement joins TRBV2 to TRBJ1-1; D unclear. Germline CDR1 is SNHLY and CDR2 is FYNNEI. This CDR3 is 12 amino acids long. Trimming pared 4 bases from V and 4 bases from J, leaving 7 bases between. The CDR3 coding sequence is TGTGCCAGCAGTGGGACTGGCACTGAAGCTTTCTTT. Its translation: CASSGTGTEAFF.